This T cell receptor beta chain comes out of a study of naive and memory T cell subsets. Trimming pared 0 bases from V and 6 bases from J, leaving 6 bases between. Germline CDR1 and CDR2: SGHAT and FQNNGV. CDR3 length: 13 amino acids. Amplification of ligated cDNA took four PCR rounds with SP2 and nested alpha and beta constant primers. Reverse transcription of blood and skin TCR RNA was primed at alpha and beta constant regions. MiXCR, applied by TCRdb to the 5' RACE reads, yields one record per CDR3 protein. The repertoire consists of roughly 56,000 distinct CDR3 sequences, with 7.2% occurring once and the leading ten covering around 10%. An oligonucleotide containing a UMI was ligated to the 3' end of TCR cDNA.

This receptor was obtained from a male donor in good health. The rearrangement joins TRBV11-2 to TRBJ1-5, with D unresolved. The chain's CDR3 is CASSLDRAQPQHF. DNA of the CDR3: TGTGCCAGCAGCTTAGATCGGGCTCAGCCCCAGCATTTT.